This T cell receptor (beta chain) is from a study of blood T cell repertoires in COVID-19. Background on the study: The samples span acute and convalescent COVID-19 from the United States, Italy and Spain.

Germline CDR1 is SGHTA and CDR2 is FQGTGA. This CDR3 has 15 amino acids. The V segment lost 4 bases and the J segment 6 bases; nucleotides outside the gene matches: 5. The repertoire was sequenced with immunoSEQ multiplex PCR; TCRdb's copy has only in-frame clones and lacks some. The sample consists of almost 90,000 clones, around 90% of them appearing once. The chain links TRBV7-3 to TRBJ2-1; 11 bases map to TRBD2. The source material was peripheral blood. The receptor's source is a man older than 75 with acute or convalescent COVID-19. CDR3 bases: TGTGCCAGCAGCTCTCAGACTAGCGGGACCAATGAGCAGTTCTTC. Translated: CASSSQTSGTNEQFF.